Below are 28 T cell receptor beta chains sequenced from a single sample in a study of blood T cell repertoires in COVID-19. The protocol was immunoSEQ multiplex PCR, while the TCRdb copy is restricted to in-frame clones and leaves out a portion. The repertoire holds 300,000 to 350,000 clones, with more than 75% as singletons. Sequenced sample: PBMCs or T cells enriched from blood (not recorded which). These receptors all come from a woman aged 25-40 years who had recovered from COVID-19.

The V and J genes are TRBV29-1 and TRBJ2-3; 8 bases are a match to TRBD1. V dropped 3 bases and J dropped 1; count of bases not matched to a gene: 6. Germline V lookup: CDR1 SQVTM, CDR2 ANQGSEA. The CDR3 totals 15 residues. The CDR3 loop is CSVEGQEGGTDTQYF. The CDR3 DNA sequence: TGCAGCGTTGAGGGACAGGAGGGAGGCACAGATACGCAGTATTTT.

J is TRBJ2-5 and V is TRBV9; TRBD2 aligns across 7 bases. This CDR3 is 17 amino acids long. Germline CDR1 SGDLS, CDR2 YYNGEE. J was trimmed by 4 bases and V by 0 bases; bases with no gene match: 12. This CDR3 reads CASSVAPGPRGSETQYF. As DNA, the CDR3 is TGTGCCAGCAGCGTAGCCCCAGGCCCGCGGGGGTCAGAGACCCAGTACTTC. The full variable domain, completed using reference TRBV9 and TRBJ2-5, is DSGVTQTPKHLITATGQRVTLRCSPRSGDLSVYWYQQSLDQGLQFLIQYYNGEERAKGNILERFSAQQFPDLHSELNLSSLELGDSALYFCASSVAPGPRGSETQYFGPGTRLLVL.

Here the CDR3 DNA reads TGTGCCAGCAGCTTGAGGTTGGGACAGGGGGTTTTTGGCTACACCTTC. It translates to CASSLRLGQGVFGYTF. The chain employs TRBV7-7 and TRBJ1-2, with 11 bases fitting TRBD1. CDR3 length: 16 amino acids. From germline, CDR1 is SSHAT and CDR2 FNYEAQ (reference sequence). J lost 7 bases, V lost 3 bases, and 10 bases had no gene match.

CDR3 residues: CASSLPTASGNTIYF. CDR3 bases: TGTGCCAGCAGCCTTCCGACAGCCTCTGGAAACACCATATATTTT. The genes are TRBV5-4 and TRBJ1-3, with D tentatively TRBD1 (5 bases). Per germline, CDR1 SGHNT and CDR2 YYREEE (reference sequence). Trimming pared 4 bases from V and 0 bases from J, leaving 11 bases between. The length of the CDR3 is 15 residues.

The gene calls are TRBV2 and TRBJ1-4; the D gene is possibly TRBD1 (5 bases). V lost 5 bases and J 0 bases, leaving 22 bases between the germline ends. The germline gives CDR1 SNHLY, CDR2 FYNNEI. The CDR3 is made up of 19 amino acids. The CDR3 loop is CASSLHGPGGTATNEKLFF. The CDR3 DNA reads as TGTGCCAGCAGTCTCCATGGACCCGGCGGGACTGCAACTAATGAAAAACTGTTTTTT.

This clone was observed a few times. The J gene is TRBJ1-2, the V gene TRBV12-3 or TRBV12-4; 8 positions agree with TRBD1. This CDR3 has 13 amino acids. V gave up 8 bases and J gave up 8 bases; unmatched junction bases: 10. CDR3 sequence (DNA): TGTGCCAGCGGACTACCAGGGACAGGCGGCTACACCTTC. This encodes CASGLPGTGGYTF.

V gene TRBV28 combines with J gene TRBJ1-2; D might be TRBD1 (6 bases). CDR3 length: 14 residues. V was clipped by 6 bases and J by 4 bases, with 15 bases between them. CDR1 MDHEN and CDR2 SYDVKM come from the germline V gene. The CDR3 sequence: CASSPGGGSYGYTF. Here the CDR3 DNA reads TGTGCCAGCAGCCCGGGGGGGGGCAGCTATGGCTACACCTTC.

CDR3 sequence: CASSSPGQSSYEQYF. CDR3 DNA: TGTGCCAGTAGTAGTCCGGGACAGAGCTCCTACGAGCAGTACTTC. This sequence joins TRBV19 and TRBJ2-7; the match to TRBD1 covers 7 bases. This CDR3 contains 15 residues. Trimming cost V 4 bases and J 0 bases; bases outside gene matches: 6. Germline V lookup: CDR1 LNHDA, CDR2 SQIVND (reference sequence).

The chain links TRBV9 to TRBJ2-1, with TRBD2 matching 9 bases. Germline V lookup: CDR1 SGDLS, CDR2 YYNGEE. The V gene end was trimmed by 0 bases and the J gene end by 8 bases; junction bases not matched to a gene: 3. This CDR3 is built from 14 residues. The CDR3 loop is CASSVEGLAYEQFF. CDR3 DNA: TGTGCCAGCAGCGTAGAGGGACTAGCCTATGAGCAGTTCTTC.

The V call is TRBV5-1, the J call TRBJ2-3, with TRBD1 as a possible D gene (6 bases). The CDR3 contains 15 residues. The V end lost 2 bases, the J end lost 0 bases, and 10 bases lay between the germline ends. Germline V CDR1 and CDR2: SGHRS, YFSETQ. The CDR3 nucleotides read TGCGCCAGCAGCTTACAAGGGGGTAGCACAGATACGCAGTATTTT. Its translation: CASSLQGGSTDTQYF. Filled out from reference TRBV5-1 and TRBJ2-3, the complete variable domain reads KAGVTQTPRYLIKTRGQQVTLSCSPISGHRSVSWYQQTPGQGLQFLFEYFSETQRNKGNFPGRFSGRQFSNSRSEMNVSTLELGDSALYLCASSLQGGSTDTQYFGPGTRLTVL.

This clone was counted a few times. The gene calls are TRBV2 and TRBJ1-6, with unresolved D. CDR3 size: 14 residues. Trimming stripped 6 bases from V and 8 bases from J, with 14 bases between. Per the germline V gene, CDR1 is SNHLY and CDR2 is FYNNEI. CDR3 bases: TGTGCCAGCAGGAGGGAGGGTGTGGATTCACCCCTCCACTTT. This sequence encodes CASRREGVDSPLHF.

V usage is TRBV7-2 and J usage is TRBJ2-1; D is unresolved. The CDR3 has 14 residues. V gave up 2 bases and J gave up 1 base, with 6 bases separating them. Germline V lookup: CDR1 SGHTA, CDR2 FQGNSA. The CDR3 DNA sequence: TGTGCCAGCAGCTTAACCGGGTCCTACAATGAGCAGTTCTTC. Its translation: CASSLTGSYNEQFF.

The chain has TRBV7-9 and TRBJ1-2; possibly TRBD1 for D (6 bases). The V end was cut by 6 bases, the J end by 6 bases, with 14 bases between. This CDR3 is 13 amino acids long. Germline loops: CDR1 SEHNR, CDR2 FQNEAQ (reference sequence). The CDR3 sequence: CASRPRGEDGYTF. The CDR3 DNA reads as TGTGCCAGCAGACCCAGGGGCGAGGATGGCTACACCTTC.

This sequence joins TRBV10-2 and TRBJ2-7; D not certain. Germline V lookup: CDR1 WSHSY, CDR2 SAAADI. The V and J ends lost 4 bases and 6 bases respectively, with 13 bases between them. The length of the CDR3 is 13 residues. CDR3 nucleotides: TGCGCCAGCAGTGGAGGAATCCAGCTCGAGCAGTACTTC. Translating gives CASSGGIQLEQYF.

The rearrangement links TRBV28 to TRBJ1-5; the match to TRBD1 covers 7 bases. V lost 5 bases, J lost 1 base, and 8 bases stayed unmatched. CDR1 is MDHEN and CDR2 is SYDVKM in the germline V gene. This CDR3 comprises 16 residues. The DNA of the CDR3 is TGTGCCAGCAGTGAGGGACAGATGGGGAGCAATCAGCCCCAGCATTTT. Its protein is CASSEGQMGSNQPQHF.

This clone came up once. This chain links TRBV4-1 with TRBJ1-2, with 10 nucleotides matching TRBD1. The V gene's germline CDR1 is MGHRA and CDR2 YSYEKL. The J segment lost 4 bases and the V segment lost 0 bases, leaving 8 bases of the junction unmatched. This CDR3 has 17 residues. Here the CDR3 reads CASSQEGGGQGFYGYTF. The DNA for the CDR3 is TGCGCCAGCAGCCAAGAAGGCGGGGGACAGGGGTTCTATGGCTACACCTTC.

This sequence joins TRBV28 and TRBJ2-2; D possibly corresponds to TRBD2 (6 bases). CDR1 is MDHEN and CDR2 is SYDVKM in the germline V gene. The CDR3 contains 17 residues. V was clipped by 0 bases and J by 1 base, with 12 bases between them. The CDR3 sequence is CASSLWRGVKNTGELFF. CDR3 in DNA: TGTGCCAGCAGTTTATGGCGGGGAGTCAAGAACACCGGGGAGCTGTTTTTT.

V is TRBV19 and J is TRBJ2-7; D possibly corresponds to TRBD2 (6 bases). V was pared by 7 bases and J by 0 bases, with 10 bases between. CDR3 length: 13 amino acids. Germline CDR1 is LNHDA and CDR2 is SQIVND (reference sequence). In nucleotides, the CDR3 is TGTGCCAGTAATGACGGGGGCTCCTACGAGCAGTACTTC. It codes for CASNDGGSYEQYF.

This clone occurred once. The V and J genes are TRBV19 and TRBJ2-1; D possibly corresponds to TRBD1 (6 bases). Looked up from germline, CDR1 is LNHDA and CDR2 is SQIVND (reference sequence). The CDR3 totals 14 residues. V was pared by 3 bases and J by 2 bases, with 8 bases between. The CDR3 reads CASSITGPYNEQFF. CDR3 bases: TGTGCCAGTAGTATTACAGGGCCCTACAATGAGCAGTTCTTC.

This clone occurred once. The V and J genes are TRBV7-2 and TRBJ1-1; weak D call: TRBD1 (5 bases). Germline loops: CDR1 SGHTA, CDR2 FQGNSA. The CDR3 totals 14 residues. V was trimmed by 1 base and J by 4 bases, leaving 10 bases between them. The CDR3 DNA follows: TGTGCCAGCAGCTTAGTGGGGGGTGGCACTGAAGCTTTCTTT. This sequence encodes CASSLVGGGTEAFF.

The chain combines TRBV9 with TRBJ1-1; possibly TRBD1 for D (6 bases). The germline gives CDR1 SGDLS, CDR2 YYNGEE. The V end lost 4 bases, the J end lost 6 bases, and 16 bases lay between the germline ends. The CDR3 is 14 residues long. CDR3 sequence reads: CASSPRGGQAEAFF. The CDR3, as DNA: TGTGCCAGCAGCCCGAGGGGGGGGCAGGCTGAAGCTTTCTTT.

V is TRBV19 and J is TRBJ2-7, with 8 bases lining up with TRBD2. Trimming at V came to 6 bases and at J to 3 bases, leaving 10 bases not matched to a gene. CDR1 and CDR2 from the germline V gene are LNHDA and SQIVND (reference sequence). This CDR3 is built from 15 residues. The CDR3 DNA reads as TGTGCCAGTAGCCCCGGGCGGGGGGCCCACTACGAGCAGTACTTC. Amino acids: CASSPGRGAHYEQYF.

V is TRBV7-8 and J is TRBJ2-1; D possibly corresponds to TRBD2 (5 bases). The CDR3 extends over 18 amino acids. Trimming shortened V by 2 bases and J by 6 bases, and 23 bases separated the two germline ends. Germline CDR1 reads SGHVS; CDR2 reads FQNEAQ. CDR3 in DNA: TGTGCCAGCAGCTTACACGGCCTACGTAGCGCTCAGTTCAATGAGCAGTTCTTC. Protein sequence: CASSLHGLRSAQFNEQFF.

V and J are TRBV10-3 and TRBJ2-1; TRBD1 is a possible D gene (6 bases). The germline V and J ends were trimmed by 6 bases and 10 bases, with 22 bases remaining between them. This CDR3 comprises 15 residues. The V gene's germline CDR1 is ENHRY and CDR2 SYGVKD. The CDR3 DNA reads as TGTGCCATCAGGGCTCCGGGACATATCGACGAGGAGCAGTTCTTC. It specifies CAIRAPGHIDEEQFF.

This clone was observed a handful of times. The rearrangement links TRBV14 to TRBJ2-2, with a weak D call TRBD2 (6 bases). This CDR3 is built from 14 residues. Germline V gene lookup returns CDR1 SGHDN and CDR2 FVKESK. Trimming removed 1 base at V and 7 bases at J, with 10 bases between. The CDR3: CASSQGGVDGELFF. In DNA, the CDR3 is TGTGCCAGCAGCCAAGGGGGGGTCGACGGGGAGCTGTTTTTT.

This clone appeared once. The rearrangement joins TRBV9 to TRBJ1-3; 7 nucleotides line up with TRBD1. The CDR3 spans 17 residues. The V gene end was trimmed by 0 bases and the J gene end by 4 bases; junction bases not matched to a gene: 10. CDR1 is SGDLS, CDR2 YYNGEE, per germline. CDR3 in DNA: TGTGCCAGCAGCGTAGGAGGGACAGCCTCGCTGGGAAACACCATATATTTT. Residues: CASSVGGTASLGNTIYF.

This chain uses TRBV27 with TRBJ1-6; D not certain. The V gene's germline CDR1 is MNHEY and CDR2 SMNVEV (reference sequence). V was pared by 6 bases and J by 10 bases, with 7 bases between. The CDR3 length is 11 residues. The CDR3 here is CASSSGSPLHF. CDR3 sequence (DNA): TGTGCCAGCAGCAGCGGGTCACCCCTCCACTTT.

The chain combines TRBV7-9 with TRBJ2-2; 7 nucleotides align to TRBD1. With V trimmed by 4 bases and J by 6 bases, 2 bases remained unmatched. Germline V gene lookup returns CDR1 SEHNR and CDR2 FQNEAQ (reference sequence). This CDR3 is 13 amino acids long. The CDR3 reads CASSSTGSGELFF. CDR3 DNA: TGTGCCAGCAGCTCGACAGGGTCCGGGGAGCTGTTTTTT.